This T cell receptor beta chain was identified during a study of blood T cell repertoires in COVID-19. Study-level background: Samples taken during acute and convalescent COVID-19 were collected in the United States, Italy and Spain.

Here immunoSEQ multiplex PCR was the method, and the copy in TCRdb shows in-frame clones only, minus some. The table lists some 200,000 clones, about 83% of them singletons, with roughly 5% in the top ten. This clone turned up a few times. Participants, about 18 to 90 years old, spanned fewer than 25 US areas. Trimming cost V 1 base and J 5 bases, with 14 bases left between them. The CDR3 runs to 15 residues. CDR1 KGHSH and CDR2 LQKENI come from the germline V gene. Sequencing input: PBMCs or T cells enriched from blood (not recorded which). The sequence was obtained from a woman aged 45-59 years who had been exposed to COVID-19. The chain has TRBV18 and TRBJ1-1; a possible D gene is TRBD1 (5 bases). CDR3 sequence: CASSPQRGTVTEAFF. The DNA for the CDR3 is TGTGCCAGCTCACCACAAAGGGGAACAGTAACTGAAGCTTTCTTT.